This section outlines one TCR beta chain sequence together with its context. In germline, CDR1 is SEHNR, CDR2 FQNEAQ (reference sequence). The CDR3 totals 16 residues. V dropped 3 bases and J dropped 5; count of bases not matched to a gene: 9. The sample is drawn from a study of Ad26.COV2.S vaccination and SARS-CoV-2 variants. Study-level information: The study gave Ad26.COV2.S intramuscularly, once or twice 56 days apart.

Indicated treatment: 15 to 20 received Ad26.COV2.S at low or high dose, single or two shots; several received placebo; per-sample allocation not given. Samples were taken on day 63 after the first vaccine or placebo injection. The vaccine delivered Wuhan-strain SARS-CoV-2 spike through an Ad26 vector. TCRdb keeps only in-frame clones here, not all; method: immunoSEQ multiplex PCR. This sample has roughly 500,000 clones; nearly 90% occur once, and the top ten carry over 2.5%. The V gene is TRBV7-9, the J gene TRBJ1-4; 7 bases are shared with TRBD1. The sample was peripheral blood, taken in a trial of Ad26.COV2.S vaccine versus placebo. This receptor was obtained from a person aged 18-60 years who received the Ad26.COV2.S COVID-19 vaccine or a placebo. The CDR3 region has the DNA TGTGCCAGCAGCTTGGAAGGACAGGACCCGAATGAAAAACTGTTTTTT. Encoded protein: CASSLEGQDPNEKLFF.